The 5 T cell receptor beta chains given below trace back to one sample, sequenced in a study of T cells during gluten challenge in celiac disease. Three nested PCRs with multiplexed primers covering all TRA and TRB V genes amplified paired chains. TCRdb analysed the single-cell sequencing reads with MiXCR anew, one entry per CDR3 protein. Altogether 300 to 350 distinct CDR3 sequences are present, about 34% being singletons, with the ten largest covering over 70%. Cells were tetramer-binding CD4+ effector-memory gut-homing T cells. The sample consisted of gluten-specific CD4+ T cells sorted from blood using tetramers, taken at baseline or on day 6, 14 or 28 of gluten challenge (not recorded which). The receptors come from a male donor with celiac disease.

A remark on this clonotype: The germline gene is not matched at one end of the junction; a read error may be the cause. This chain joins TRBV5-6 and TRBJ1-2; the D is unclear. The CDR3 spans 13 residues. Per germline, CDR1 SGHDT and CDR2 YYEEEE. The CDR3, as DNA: TGTGCCAGCAACTTGGCCACATCATATGGCTACACCTTC. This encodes CASNLATSYGYTF.

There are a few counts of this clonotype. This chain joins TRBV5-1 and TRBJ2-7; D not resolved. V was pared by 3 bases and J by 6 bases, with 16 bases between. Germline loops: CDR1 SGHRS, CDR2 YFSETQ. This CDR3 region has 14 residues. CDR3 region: CASSYAPAGSEQYF. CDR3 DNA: TGCGCCAGCAGCTACGCCCCAGCCGGTAGCGAGCAGTACTTC.

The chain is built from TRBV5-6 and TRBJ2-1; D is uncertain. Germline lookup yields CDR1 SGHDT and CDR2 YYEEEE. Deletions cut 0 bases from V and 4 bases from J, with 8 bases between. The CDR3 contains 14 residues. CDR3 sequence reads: CASSLVHLYNEQFF. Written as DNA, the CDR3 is TGTGCCAGCAGCTTGGTCCACCTGTACAATGAGCAGTTCTTC.

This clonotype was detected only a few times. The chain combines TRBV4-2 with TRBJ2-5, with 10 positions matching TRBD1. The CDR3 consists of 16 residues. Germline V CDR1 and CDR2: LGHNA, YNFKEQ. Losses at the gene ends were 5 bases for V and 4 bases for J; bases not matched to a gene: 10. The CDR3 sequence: CASSLTGTGDGETQYF. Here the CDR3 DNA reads TGTGCCAGCAGCTTAACCGGGACAGGGGATGGAGAGACCCAGTACTTC.

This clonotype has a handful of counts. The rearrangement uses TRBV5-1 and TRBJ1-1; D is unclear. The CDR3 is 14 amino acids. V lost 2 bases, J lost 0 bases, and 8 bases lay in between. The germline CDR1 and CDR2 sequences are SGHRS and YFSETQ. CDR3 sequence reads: CASSFKGMNTEAFF. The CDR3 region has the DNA TGCGCCAGCAGCTTTAAAGGGATGAACACTGAAGCTTTCTTT.